Listed below are T cell receptor beta chains from one sample, sequenced in a study of T cell clonotyping in hematopoietic cell transplantation. The method was immunoSEQ multiplex PCR; TCRdb's version includes in-frame clones alone and lacks a portion of them. Of 46,000 or so clones listed, 65% to 90% are singletons. The input for sequencing was peripheral blood mononuclear cells, taken before stem cell transplant. The receptors derive from a man aged 55 to 70 with biphenotypic leukemia. Some clones in this sample may be carry-over from other donors' samples. Each CDR3 is given with its conserved first and last residue. Fields, in order: J gene, clone size, V gene, D gene, CDR3 protein, CDR3 DNA. The D gene is left open where the match is weak. Size values are once, few and many counts, or a class for expanded clones, and some rows have none.

J gene: TRBJ1-2; clone size: NA; V gene: TRBV6-5; D gene: TRBD1; CDR3 protein: CASNRQGRLGGYTF; CDR3 DNA: TGTGCCAGCAATCGACAGGGTCGTCTGGGAGGCTACACCTTC
J gene: TRBJ2-7; clone size: NA; V gene: TRBV6-1; D gene: NA; CDR3 protein: CASSEASHSSYEQYF; CDR3 DNA: TGTGCCAGCAGTGAAGCCAGTCATTCCTCCTACGAGCAGTACTTC
J gene: TRBJ2-7; clone size: NA; V gene: TRBV12-5; D gene: NA; CDR3 protein: CASGLVRYEQYF; CDR3 DNA: TGTGCTAGTGGTTTGGTACGCTACGAGCAGTACTTC
J gene: TRBJ1-1; clone size: NA; V gene: TRBV30; D gene: NA; CDR3 protein: CAWSVNPREAFF; CDR3 DNA: TGTGCCTGGAGTGTAAATCCAAGAGAAGCTTTCTTT
J gene: TRBJ2-5; clone size: NA; V gene: TRBV7-7; D gene: TRBD1; CDR3 protein: CASSLAGQGQETQYF; CDR3 DNA: TGTGCTAGCAGCTTAGCGGGACAGGGGCAAGAGACCCAGTACTTC
J gene: TRBJ2-1; clone size: few; V gene: TRBV5-1; D gene: TRBD2; CDR3 protein: CASSPSTSGRAVDNEQFF; CDR3 DNA: TGCGCCAGCAGCCCTTCGACTAGCGGGAGGGCCGTTGACAATGAGCAGTTCTTC
J gene: TRBJ2-7; clone size: few; V gene: TRBV28; D gene: NA; CDR3 protein: CASTAKPSSYEQYF; CDR3 DNA: TGTGCCAGCACCGCGAAACCTAGCTCCTACGAGCAGTACTTC
J gene: TRBJ1-1; clone size: NA; V gene: TRBV4-1; D gene: NA; CDR3 protein: CASSQGGRPGVNTEAFF; CDR3 DNA: TGCGCCAGCAGCCAAGGTGGTCGCCCAGGAGTGAACACTGAAGCTTTCTTT
J gene: TRBJ2-7; clone size: NA; V gene: TRBV30; D gene: NA; CDR3 protein: CAWSIVAGASYEQYF; CDR3 DNA: TGTGCCTGGAGTATCGTCGCGGGGGCCTCCTACGAGCAGTACTTC
J gene: TRBJ1-2; clone size: NA; V gene: TRBV27; D gene: NA; CDR3 protein: CASSFKVGYYGYTF; CDR3 DNA: TGTGCCAGCAGTTTTAAAGTCGGATATTATGGCTACACCTTC
J gene: TRBJ1-2; clone size: NA; V gene: TRBV4-2; D gene: NA; CDR3 protein: CASSQEGTNYGYTF; CDR3 DNA: TGTGCCAGCAGCCAAGAGGGCACCAACTATGGCTACACCTTC
J gene: TRBJ2-3; clone size: once; V gene: TRBV30; D gene: NA; CDR3 protein: CAWSGPQHPTDTQYF; CDR3 DNA: TGTGCCTGGAGTGGACCTCAGCACCCCACAGATACGCAGTATTTT
J gene: TRBJ2-1; clone size: NA; V gene: TRBV14; D gene: TRBD1; CDR3 protein: CASSQGTGTYNEQFF; CDR3 DNA: TGTGCCAGCAGCCAAGGGACAGGCACCTACAATGAGCAGTTCTTC
J gene: TRBJ2-1; clone size: few; V gene: TRBV27; D gene: TRBD1; CDR3 protein: CASSSRDRSSYNEQFF; CDR3 DNA: TGTGCCAGCAGTTCCCGGGACAGGAGCTCCTACAATGAGCAGTTCTTC
J gene: TRBJ1-6; clone size: NA; V gene: TRBV6-5; D gene: NA; CDR3 protein: CASSRGALKDSPLHF; CDR3 DNA: TGTGCCAGCAGCCGTGGAGCCCTCAAGGATTCACCCCTCCACTTT
J gene: TRBJ1-1; clone size: NA; V gene: TRBV5-6; D gene: NA; CDR3 protein: CASSLGENTEAFF; CDR3 DNA: TGTGCCAGCAGCTTGGGGGAGAACACTGAAGCTTTCTTT
J gene: TRBJ2-1; clone size: NA; V gene: TRBV6-5; D gene: NA; CDR3 protein: CKRWRSREQFF; CDR3 DNA: TGCAAGCGCTGGCGAAGCCGTGAGCAGTTCTTC
J gene: TRBJ2-6; clone size: NA; V gene: TRBV5-1; D gene: NA; CDR3 protein: CASSLEPSSGANVLTF; CDR3 DNA: TGCGCCAGCAGCTTGGAGCCCAGCTCTGGGGCCAACGTCCTGACTTTC